The T cell receptor beta chain under discussion was sequenced for a study of blood T cell repertoires in COVID-19. Study-level information: Sites across the United States, Italy and Spain contributed samples from acute and convalescent COVID-19. T cells, B-cell-depleted T cells, or PBMCs supplied cDNA or gDNA.

The CDR3 length is 15 residues. CDR1 and CDR2 (germline): MNHNY, SVGAGI (reference sequence). Deletions cut 7 bases from V and 1 base from J, with 16 bases between. It was during active infection that Seattle patients were enrolled and then longitudinally followed. Per the study methods: Reference gene primer amplification in the assay estimated nucleated cell counts. Libraries were prepared by immunoSEQ multiplex PCR; TCRdb keeps only in-frame clonotypes and omits some of them. V and J calls and clone size are given by that table; D and trimming were obtained from the DNA. This table holds 200,000 to 250,000 clones, approximately 78% found once.

The receptor was isolated from a woman between 70 and 85 years old with COVID-19, enrolled during active disease. The genes are TRBV6-6 and TRBJ1-1; no clear D. The sequencing input was peripheral blood. The CDR3 is CASTLTHLGNTEAFF. In DNA, the CDR3 is TGTGCCAGCACCCTAACCCACCTCGGGAACACTGAAGCTTTCTTT.